The 22 T cell receptor beta chains in this list originate from one sample, sequenced in a study of blood T cell repertoires in COVID-19. Sequencing used immunoSEQ multiplex PCR; TCRdb keeps in-frame clones, though not all of them. The top ten clones hold 18% of a sample with approximately 130,000 clones, around 83% of them seen once. Sequenced: PBMCs or T cells enriched from blood (not recorded which). The receptors originated from a man aged 25 to 40 who had recovered from COVID-19.

In nucleotides, the CDR3 is TGTGCCAGCAGCCAAGGGCGGGACAGGGTTGGCTACACCTTC. It yields the protein CASSQGRDRVGYTF. V and J are TRBV3-1 (or the pseudogene TRBV3-2) and TRBJ1-2; 9 positions agree with TRBD1. With 1 base clipped from V and 7 bases from J, the junction kept 4 bases outside the gene matches. The germline V gene encodes CDR1 LGHDT and CDR2 YNNKEL (reference sequence). The CDR3 length is 14 residues.

The V and J genes are TRBV7-9 and TRBJ2-7, with TRBD2 as a possible D gene (5 bases). The V gene lost 1 base and the J gene lost 7 bases, with 8 bases spanning the gap. The V gene's germline CDR1 is SEHNR and CDR2 FQNEAQ (reference sequence). The CDR3 has 12 amino acids. CDR3 protein: CASSLVPGEQYF. In DNA, the CDR3 is TGTGCCAGCAGCTTAGTGCCGGGGGAGCAGTACTTC.

The V gene is TRBV30, the J gene TRBJ2-3, with D possibly TRBD2 on 6 matching bases. The CDR3 contains 14 residues. Germline loops: CDR1 GTSNPN, CDR2 SVGIG (reference sequence). Trimming stripped 7 bases from V and 0 bases from J, with 14 bases between. CDR3 nucleotides: TGTGCCTTGAGGACTATTCTAAGCACAGATACGCAGTATTTT. This translates into CALRTILSTDTQYF.

V is TRBV2 and J is TRBJ2-7; 11 nucleotides agree with TRBD2. J lost 2 bases, V lost 6 bases, and 6 bases had no gene match. From germline, CDR1 is SNHLY and CDR2 FYNNEI. This CDR3 is built from 15 residues. CDR3 sequence (DNA): TGTGCCAGCAGCTTAACTAGCGGGGGTCCCTACGAGCAGTACTTC. Its translation: CASSLTSGGPYEQYF.

The chain couples TRBV24-1 to TRBJ1-1, with 7 bases identical to TRBD1. V shed 0 bases, J shed 1 base, and the junction held 1 base outside the gene matches. CDR1 and CDR2 from the germline V gene are KGHDR and SFDVKD. The CDR3 contains 15 residues. CDR3 in DNA: TGTGCCACCAGTGATTTGGCAGGGGGGAACACTGAAGCTTTCTTT. It yields the protein CATSDLAGGNTEAFF.

The V call is TRBV4-1, the J call TRBJ2-3, with TRBD1 identical over 8 bases. The CDR3 has 16 residues. The V and J ends lost 4 bases and 3 bases, in that order; junction bases with no gene match: 9. Looked up from germline, CDR1 is MGHRA and CDR2 is YSYEKL. The CDR3 reads CASSPTDRGPTDTQYF. The CDR3 DNA reads as TGCGCCAGCAGCCCTACCGACAGGGGTCCAACAGATACGCAGTATTTT.

This clone was detected a few times. V usage is TRBV7-9 and J usage is TRBJ1-1, with D perhaps TRBD1 (5 bases). The CDR3 totals 14 residues. CDR1 and CDR2 from the germline V gene are SEHNR and FQNEAQ (reference sequence). V lost 3 bases to trimming and J lost 1 base, with 9 bases between them. The CDR3 coding sequence is TGTGCCAGCAGCTTGGCTACAGGGAACACTGAAGCTTTCTTT. Encoded protein: CASSLATGNTEAFF.

V usage is TRBV7-6 and J usage is TRBJ1-3; the match to TRBD1 covers 12 bases. Germline V gene lookup returns CDR1 SGHVS and CDR2 FNYEAQ. The CDR3 is 15 amino acids. The trim removed 4 bases at V and 5 bases at J, leaving 3 bases unmatched. Written as DNA, the CDR3 is TGTGCCAGCAGCTCGGGACAGGGGGCGAGAAACACCATATATTTT. Translating gives CASSSGQGARNTIYF.

The chain combines TRBV21-1 with TRBJ1-2; the listed D gene, TRBD1, was not tested against the DNA. TRBV21-1 is deemed a pseudogene. The CDR3 has 14 amino acids. Written as DNA, the CDR3 is TGTGCCAGCAGCGGACAGGATTGGGGAGGAGGCTACACCTTC. This encodes CASSGQDWGGGYTF.

The V and J genes are TRBV5-6 and TRBJ2-2, with 13 positions matching TRBD2. Germline V gives CDR1 SGHDT, CDR2 YYEEEE. The CDR3 spans 18 residues. V lost 3 bases, J lost 5 bases, and 10 bases stayed unmatched. CDR3 DNA: TGTGCCAGCAGCTCCTTACTAGCGGGGGGGCCACAGACCGGGGAGCTGTTTTTT. Its translation: CASSSLLAGGPQTGELFF. Variable domain in full (rest from reference TRBV5-6 and TRBJ2-2): DAGVTQSPTHLIKTRGQQVTLRCSPKSGHDTVSWYQQALGQGPQFIFQYYEEEERQRGNFPDRFSGHQFPNYSSELNVNALLLGDSALYLCASSSLLAGGPQTGELFFGEGSRLTVL.

The J gene is TRBJ2-5, the V gene TRBV19; TRBD2 aligns across 7 bases. The germline V gene encodes CDR1 LNHDA and CDR2 SQIVND (reference sequence). Trimming at V came to 2 bases and at J to 0 bases, leaving 9 bases not matched to a gene. The CDR3 sequence is 17 residues long. DNA for the CDR3: TGTGCCAGTAGTATAAGTGTGGGGGGGAAGTACCAAGAGACCCAGTACTTC. Residues: CASSISVGGKYQETQYF.

This sequence joins TRBV19 and TRBJ1-1; a weak D match, TRBD1 (5 bases). CDR1 is LNHDA, CDR2 SQIVND, per germline (reference sequence). The CDR3 extends over 14 amino acids. CDR3 protein: CAAAAGTLNTEAFF. CDR3 sequence (DNA): TGTGCAGCCGCAGCGGGGACCTTGAACACTGAAGCTTTCTTT.

The chain has TRBV13 and TRBJ1-4, with a tentative D call TRBD1 (5 bases). CDR3 size: 14 residues. Trimming shortened V by 9 bases and J by 0 bases, and 11 bases separated the two germline ends. The V gene's germline CDR1 is PRHDT and CDR2 FYEKMQ (reference sequence). The CDR3 coding sequence is TGTGCCAGTAGAACAGGTGCAACTAATGAAAAACTGTTTTTT. This translates into CASRTGATNEKLFF.

The chain couples TRBV4-2 to TRBJ2-1; TRBD2 is a possible D gene (5 bases). Trimming took 0 bases from V and 4 from J, leaving 13 bases between them. Germline V gene sequence: CDR1 LGHNA, CDR2 YNFKEQ. There are 16 residues in the CDR3. CDR3 sequence reads: CASSQDSAGGYNEQFF. In DNA, the CDR3 is TGTGCCAGCAGCCAAGATTCCGCGGGTGGTTACAATGAGCAGTTCTTC.

The chain carries TRBV3-1 (or the pseudogene TRBV3-2) and TRBJ2-5, with TRBD2 matching 8 bases. V lost 6 bases to trimming and J lost 4 bases; unmatched junction nucleotides: 4. This CDR3 has 13 residues. Germline CDR1 and CDR2: LGHDT and YNNKEL (reference sequence). The DNA for the CDR3 is TGTGCCAGCAGACCCGGACTAGCAGAGACCCAGTACTTC. Residues: CASRPGLAETQYF.

The chain uses TRBV27 and TRBJ2-3; TRBD2 agrees at 9 bases. J was trimmed by 1 base and V by 5 bases; bases with no gene match: 13. The germline V gene encodes CDR1 MNHEY and CDR2 SMNVEV (reference sequence). The CDR3 loop spans 18 amino acids. The CDR3: CASSQRIAGDWGTDTQYF. The CDR3 bases are TGTGCCAGCAGTCAAAGAATAGCGGGAGATTGGGGCACAGATACGCAGTATTTT.

V usage is TRBV3-1 (or the pseudogene TRBV3-2) and J usage is TRBJ1-1; TRBD1 aligns across 8 bases. J gave up 5 bases and V 1 base, and 6 bases lay outside the gene matches. In germline, CDR1 is LGHDT, CDR2 YNNKEL (reference sequence). The CDR3 covers 15 residues. CDR3 amino acids: CASSQGTGRGTEAFF. CDR3 bases: TGTGCCAGCAGCCAAGGGACAGGGCGGGGGACTGAAGCTTTCTTT.

This clone came up a few times. This sequence joins TRBV27 and TRBJ2-7, with TRBD1 identical over 10 bases. CDR3 size: 15 residues. J lost 1 base, V lost 6 bases, and 6 bases had no gene match. From germline, CDR1 is MNHEY and CDR2 SMNVEV (reference sequence). CDR3 coding DNA: TGTGCCAGCAGAATTAGGACAGGGGGTTCCTACGAGCAGTACTTC. Translating it yields CASRIRTGGSYEQYF.

The rearrangement links TRBV27 to TRBJ2-2, with D perhaps TRBD2 (5 bases). The V gene lost 2 bases and the J gene lost 4 bases, with 23 bases spanning the gap. From germline, CDR1 is MNHEY and CDR2 SMNVEV (reference sequence). The CDR3 contains 19 residues. The CDR3 spells CASSLRARLLVPGTGELFF. The CDR3 coding sequence is TGTGCCAGCAGTTTACGCGCCCGTCTACTAGTCCCCGGCACCGGGGAGCTGTTTTTT.

The chain has TRBV4-1 and TRBJ2-2; possible D gene TRBD1, 6 bases. V was shortened by 3 bases and J by 2 bases, with 10 bases between the two germline ends. The CDR3 consists of 15 residues. Germline V gene data show CDR1 as MGHRA and CDR2 as YSYEKL. The CDR3 region is CASSQGQTNTGELFF. The DNA of the CDR3 is TGCGCCAGCAGCCAGGGACAAACTAACACCGGGGAGCTGTTTTTT.

For the CDR3, the DNA is TGTGCCAGCAGCCCGGGACTAGCATGGGAGACCCAGTACTTC. Its translation: CASSPGLAWETQYF. The chain uses TRBV25-1 and TRBJ2-5, with 9 bases matching TRBD2. The V segment lost 6 bases and the J segment 5 bases; nucleotides outside the gene matches: 7. Per germline, CDR1 MGHDK and CDR2 SYGVNS. The CDR3 covers 14 residues.

CDR3 sequence reads: CASSHQTESTDTQYF. CDR3 sequence (DNA): TGTGCCAGCAGCCACCAGACGGAGAGCACAGATACGCAGTATTTT. The chain combines TRBV3-1 (or the pseudogene TRBV3-2) with TRBJ2-3; D remains unclear. Germline-derived CDR1 and CDR2 are LGHDT and YNNKEL (reference sequence). V lost 3 bases and J lost 0, with 10 bases in between. This CDR3 contains 15 residues.